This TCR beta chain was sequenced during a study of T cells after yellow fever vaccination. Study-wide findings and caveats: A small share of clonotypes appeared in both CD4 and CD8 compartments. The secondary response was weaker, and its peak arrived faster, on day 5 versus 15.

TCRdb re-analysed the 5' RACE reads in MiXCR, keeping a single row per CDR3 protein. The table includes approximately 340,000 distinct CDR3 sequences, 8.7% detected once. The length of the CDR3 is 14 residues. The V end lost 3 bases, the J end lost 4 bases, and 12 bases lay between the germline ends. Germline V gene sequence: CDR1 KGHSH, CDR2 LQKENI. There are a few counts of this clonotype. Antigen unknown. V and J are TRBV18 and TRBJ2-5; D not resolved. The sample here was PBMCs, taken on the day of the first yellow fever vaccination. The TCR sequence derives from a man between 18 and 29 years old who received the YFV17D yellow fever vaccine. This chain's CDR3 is CASSPNFRAETQYF. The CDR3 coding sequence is TGTGCCAGCTCACCGAACTTTCGTGCAGAGACCCAGTACTTC.